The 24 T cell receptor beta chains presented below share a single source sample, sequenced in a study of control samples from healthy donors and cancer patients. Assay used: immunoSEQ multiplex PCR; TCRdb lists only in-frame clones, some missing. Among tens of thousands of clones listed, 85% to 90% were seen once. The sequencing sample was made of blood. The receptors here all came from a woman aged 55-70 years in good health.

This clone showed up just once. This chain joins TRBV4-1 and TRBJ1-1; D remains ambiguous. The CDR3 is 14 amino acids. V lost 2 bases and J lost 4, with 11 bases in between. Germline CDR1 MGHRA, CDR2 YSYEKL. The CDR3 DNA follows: TGCGCCAGCAGCCAACCTTCTGTTATCACTGAAGCTTTCTTT. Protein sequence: CASSQPSVITEAFF.

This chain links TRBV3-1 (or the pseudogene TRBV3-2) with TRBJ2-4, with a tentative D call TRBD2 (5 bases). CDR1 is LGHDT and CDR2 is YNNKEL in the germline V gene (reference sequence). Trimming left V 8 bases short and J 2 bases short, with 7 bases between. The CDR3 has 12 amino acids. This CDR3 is CASGEPKNIQYF. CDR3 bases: TGTGCCAGCGGGGAGCCCAAAAACATTCAGTACTTC.

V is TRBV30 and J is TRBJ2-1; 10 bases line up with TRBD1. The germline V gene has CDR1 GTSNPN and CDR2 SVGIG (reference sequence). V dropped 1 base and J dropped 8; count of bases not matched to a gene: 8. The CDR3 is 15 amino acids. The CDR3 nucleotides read TGTGCCTGGAGTGATTGGCCGACAGGGGGCGATGAGCAGTTCTTC. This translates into CAWSDWPTGGDEQFF.

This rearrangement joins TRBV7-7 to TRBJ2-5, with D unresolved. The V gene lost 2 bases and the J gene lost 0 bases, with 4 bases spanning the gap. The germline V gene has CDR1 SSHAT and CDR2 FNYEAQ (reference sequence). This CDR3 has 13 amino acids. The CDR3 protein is CASSLQHQETQYF. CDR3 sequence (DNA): TGTGCCAGCAGCTTACAGCACCAAGAGACCCAGTACTTC.

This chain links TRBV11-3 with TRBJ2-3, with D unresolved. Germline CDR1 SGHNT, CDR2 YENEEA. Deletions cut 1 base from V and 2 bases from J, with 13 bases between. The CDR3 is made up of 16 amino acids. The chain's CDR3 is CASSLGLTEVTDTQYF. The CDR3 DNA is TGTGCCAGCAGCTTAGGATTGACGGAAGTCACAGATACGCAGTATTTT.

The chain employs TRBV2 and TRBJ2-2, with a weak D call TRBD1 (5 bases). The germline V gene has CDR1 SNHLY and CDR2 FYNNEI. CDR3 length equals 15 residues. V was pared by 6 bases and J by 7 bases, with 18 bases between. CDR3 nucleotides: TGTGCCAGCAGGAAGGGGTCTGTGAGAGGCGGGGAGCTGTTTTTT. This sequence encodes CASRKGSVRGGELFF.

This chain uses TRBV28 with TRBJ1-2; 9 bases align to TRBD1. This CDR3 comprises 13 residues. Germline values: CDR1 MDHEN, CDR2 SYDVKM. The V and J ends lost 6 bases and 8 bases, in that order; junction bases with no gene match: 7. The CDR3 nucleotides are TGTGCCAGCAGATTACAGGGGGCGGAAGGCTACACCTTC. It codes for CASRLQGAEGYTF.

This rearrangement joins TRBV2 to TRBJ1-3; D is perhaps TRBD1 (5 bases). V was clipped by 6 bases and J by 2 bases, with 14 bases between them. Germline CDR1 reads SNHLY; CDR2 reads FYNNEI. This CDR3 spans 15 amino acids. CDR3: CASSPSTGTGNTIYF. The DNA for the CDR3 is TGTGCCAGCAGCCCCTCTACAGGTACTGGAAACACCATATATTTT.

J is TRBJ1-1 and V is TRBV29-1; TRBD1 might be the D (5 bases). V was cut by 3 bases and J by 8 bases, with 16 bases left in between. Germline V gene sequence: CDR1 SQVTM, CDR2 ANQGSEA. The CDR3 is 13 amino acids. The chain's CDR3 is CSVDDLDGGEAFF. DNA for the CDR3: TGCAGCGTTGATGATTTAGACGGGGGGGAAGCTTTCTTT.

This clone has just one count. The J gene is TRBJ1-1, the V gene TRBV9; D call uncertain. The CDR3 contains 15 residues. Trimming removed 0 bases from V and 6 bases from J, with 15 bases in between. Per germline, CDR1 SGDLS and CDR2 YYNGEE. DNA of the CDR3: TGTGCCAGCAGCGTAGTTCCAGGCGGAGAGGCTGAAGCTTTCTTT. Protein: CASSVVPGGEAEAFF. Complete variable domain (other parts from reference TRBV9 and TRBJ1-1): DSGVTQTPKHLITATGQRVTLRCSPRSGDLSVYWYQQSLDQGLQFLIQYYNGEERAKGNILERFSAQQFPDLHSELNLSSLELGDSALYFCASSVVPGGEAEAFFGQGTRLTVV.

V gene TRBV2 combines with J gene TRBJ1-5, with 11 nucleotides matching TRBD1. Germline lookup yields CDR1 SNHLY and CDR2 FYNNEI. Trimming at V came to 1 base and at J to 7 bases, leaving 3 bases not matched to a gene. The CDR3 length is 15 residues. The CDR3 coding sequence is TGTGCCAGCAGTGAAGGTGGACAGGGGGCCCAGCCCCAGCATTTT. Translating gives CASSEGGQGAQPQHF.

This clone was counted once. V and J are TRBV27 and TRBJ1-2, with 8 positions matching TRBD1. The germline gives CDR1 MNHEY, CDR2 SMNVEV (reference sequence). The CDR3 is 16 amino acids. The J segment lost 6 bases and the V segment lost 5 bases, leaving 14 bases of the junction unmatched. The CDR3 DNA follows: TGTGCCAGCAGTCGCCTCAGGAGACAGGGGCTCGATGGCTACACCTTC. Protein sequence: CASSRLRRQGLDGYTF.

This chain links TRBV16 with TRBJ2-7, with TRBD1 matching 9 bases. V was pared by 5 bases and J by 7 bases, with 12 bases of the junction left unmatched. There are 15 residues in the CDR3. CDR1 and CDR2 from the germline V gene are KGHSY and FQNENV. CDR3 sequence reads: CASSSSHRGPREQYF. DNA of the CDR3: TGTGCCAGCAGCTCCTCCCACAGGGGGCCAAGGGAGCAGTACTTC.

The CDR3 loop reads CASSPPTARTDTQYF. Written as DNA, the CDR3 is TGTGCCAGCTCACCACCAACGGCTAGGACAGATACGCAGTATTTT. The chain has TRBV18 and TRBJ2-3; D not certain. The germline V gene has CDR1 KGHSH and CDR2 LQKENI. V lost 0 bases and J 3 bases, leaving 10 bases between the germline ends. The length of the CDR3 is 15 residues.

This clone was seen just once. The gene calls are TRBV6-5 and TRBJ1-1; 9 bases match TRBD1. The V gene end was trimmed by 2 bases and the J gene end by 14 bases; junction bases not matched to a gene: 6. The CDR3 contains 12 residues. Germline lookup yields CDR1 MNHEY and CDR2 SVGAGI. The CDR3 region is CASSYVQGALFF. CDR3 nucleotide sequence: TGTGCCAGCAGTTACGTACAGGGGGCGCTCTTCTTT.

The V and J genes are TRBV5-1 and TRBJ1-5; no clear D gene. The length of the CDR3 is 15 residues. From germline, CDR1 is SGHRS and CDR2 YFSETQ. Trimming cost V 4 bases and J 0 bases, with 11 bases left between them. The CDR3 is CASSLTDGSNQPQHF. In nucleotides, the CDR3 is TGCGCCAGCAGCCTTACGGACGGTAGCAATCAGCCCCAGCATTTT.

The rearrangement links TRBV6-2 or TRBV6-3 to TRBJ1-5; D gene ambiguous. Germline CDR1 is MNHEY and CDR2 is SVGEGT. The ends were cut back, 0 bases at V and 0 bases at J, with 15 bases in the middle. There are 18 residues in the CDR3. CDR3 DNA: TGTGCCAGCAGTTACTCGAAGGGCAACACCTATAGCAATCAGCCCCAGCATTTT. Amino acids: CASSYSKGNTYSNQPQHF.

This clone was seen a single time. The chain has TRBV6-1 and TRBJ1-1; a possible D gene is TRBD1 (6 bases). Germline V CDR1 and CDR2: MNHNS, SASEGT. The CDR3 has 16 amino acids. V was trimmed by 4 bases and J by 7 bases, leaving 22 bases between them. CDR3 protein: CASSAGGRQGRYEAFF. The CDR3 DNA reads TGTGCCAGCAGTGCGGGGGGGAGGCAGGGGCGCTATGAAGCTTTCTTT.

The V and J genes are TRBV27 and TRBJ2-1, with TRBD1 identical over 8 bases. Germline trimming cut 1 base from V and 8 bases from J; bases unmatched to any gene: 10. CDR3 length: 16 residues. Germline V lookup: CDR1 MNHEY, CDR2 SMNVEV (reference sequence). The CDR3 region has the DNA TGTGCCAGCAGTTTATTATCCGGACAGGGTTTCGATGAGCAGTTCTTC. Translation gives CASSLLSGQGFDEQFF.

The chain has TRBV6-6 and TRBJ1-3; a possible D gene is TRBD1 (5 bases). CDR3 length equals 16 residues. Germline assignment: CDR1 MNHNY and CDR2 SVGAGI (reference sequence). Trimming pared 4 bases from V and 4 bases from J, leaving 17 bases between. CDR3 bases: TGTGCCAGCAGTTCCGCTCTCGGGGCAGGGGGAAACACCATATATTTT. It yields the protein CASSSALGAGGNTIYF.

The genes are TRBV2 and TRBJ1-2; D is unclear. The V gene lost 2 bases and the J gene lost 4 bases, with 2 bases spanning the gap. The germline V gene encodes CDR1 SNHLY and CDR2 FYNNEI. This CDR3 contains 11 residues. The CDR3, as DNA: TGTGCCAGCAGTGAAAGCTATGGCTACACCTTC. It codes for CASSESYGYTF.

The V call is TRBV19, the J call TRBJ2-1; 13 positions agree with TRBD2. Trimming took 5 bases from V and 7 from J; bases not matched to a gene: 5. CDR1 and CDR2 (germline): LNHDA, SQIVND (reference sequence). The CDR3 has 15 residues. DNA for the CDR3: TGTGCCAGTAGTCGGACTAGCGGGAGTGTAAATGAGCAGTTCTTC. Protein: CASSRTSGSVNEQFF.

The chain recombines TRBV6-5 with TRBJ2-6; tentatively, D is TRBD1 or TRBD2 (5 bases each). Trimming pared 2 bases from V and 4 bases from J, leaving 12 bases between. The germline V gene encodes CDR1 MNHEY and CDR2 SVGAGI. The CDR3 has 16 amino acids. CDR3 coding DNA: TGTGCCAGCAGTTACGAGGCAGGGACCGGGGCCAACGTCCTGACTTTC. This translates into CASSYEAGTGANVLTF.

The CDR3 nucleotides read TGCGCCAGCAGCTTGGGGGGTAAGGTGGCGACTGGCTACACCTTC. It yields the protein CASSLGGKVATGYTF. V and J are TRBV5-1 and TRBJ1-2; D is uncertain. Trimming cost V 0 bases and J 7 bases, with 16 bases left between them. The CDR3 consists of 15 residues. Germline V lookup: CDR1 SGHRS, CDR2 YFSETQ.